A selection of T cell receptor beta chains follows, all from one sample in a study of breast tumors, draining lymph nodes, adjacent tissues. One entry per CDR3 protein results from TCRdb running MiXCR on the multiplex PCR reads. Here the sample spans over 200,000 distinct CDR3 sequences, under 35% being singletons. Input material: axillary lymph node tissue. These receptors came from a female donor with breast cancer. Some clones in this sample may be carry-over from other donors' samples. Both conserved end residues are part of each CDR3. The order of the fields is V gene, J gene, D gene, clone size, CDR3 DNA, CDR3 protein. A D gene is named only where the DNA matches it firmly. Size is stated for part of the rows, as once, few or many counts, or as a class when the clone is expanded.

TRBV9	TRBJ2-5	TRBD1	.	TGTGCCAGCAGCCAAGATGGGACAGGGGGCGACGAGACCCAGTACTTC	CASSQDGTGGDETQYF
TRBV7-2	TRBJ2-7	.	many	TGTGCCAGCAGCCGGGACTCAAATACGGGCGTCGAGCAGTACTTC	CASSRDSNTGVEQYF
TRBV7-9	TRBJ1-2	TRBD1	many	TGTGCCAGCAGCTTGGAGACAGGGGGCAACACCTTC	CASSLETGGNTF
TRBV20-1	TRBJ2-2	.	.	TGCAGTGCCCCACAGGGAGGAGAGCTGTTTTTT	CSAPQGGELFF
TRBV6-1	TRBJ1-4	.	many	TGTGCCAGCAGTGAAAGGCAGGGAGGGGGAAAACTGTTTTTT	CASSERQGGGKLFF
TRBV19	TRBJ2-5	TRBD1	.	TGTGCCAATAGGGTGACAGGGGGCACGGAGACCCAGTACTTC	CANRVTGGTETQYF
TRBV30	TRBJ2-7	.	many	TGTGCCGTATCGCGGGGTTACGAGCAGTACTTC	CAVSRGYEQYF
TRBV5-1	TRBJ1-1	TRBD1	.	TGCGCCAGCAGCCAAGACAGGGGGCGAGGAACTGAAGCTTTCTTT	CASSQDRGRGTEAFF
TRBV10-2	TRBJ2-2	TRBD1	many	TGCGCCAGCAGTCGGACAGGGGGCAAAATGGCCGGGGAGCTGTTTTTT	CASSRTGGKMAGELFF
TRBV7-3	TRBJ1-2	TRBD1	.	TGTGCCAGCAGCTCTGGAAAGACAGGGGGCAACTATGGCTACACCTTC	CASSSGKTGGNYGYTF
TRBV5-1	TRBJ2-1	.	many	TGCGCCAGCAGCCAAGCGACAGGTAGCTCCTACAATGAGCAGTTCTTC	CASSQATGSSYNEQFF
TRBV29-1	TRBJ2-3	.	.	TGCAGCGTTGAAGATGTGGGGGAGAGAACAGATACGCAGTATTTT	CSVEDVGERTDTQYF
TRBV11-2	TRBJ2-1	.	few	TGTGCCAGCAGCTTCCCCTCTAGTAGAAGGAATGAGCAGTTCTTC	CASSFPSSRRNEQFF
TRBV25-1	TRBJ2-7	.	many	TGTGCCAGCAGTGAAGGCTTGCCGTCCTACGAGCAGTACTTC	CASSEGLPSYEQYF
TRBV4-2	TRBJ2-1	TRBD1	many	TGTGCCAGCAGCCAAGAATGGGACAGGGGTCAGGTTAAGTTCTTC	CASSQEWDRGQVKFF